The clone carrying this TCR beta chain showed up many times. Antigen unknown. 5'RACE with 10-nucleotide random UMIs produced the cDNA. Over 170 million TCR-beta sequences from 15-18 subjects came from every sequencing run. TCRdb called the 5' RACE reads again in MiXCR, with one record for every CDR3 protein. Among 25,000 to 35,000 distinct CDR3 sequences listed, roughly 20% were seen once. The data derive from a study of neurological immune-mediated disorders. Study-wide results and limits: Patients with HTLV-1-associated myelopathy showed the most TCR clonal expansion. Those with multiple sclerosis showed the least, falling below healthy controls.

This CDR3 contains 14 residues. V shed 2 bases and J shed 8 bases, with 13 bases lying between them. Germline V lookup: CDR1 ENHRY, CDR2 SYGVKD. For the unsorted libraries, 2 million PBMCs stored at -80 C served as input. V and J are TRBV10-3 and TRBJ1-3, with D hard to call. The receptor's source is a woman aged 60-75 years in good health. Input material: PBMCs. The CDR3 coding sequence is TGTGCCATCAGTGAGGGCCGGGAGAGAGACACCATATATTTT. Translated: CAISEGRERDTIYF.